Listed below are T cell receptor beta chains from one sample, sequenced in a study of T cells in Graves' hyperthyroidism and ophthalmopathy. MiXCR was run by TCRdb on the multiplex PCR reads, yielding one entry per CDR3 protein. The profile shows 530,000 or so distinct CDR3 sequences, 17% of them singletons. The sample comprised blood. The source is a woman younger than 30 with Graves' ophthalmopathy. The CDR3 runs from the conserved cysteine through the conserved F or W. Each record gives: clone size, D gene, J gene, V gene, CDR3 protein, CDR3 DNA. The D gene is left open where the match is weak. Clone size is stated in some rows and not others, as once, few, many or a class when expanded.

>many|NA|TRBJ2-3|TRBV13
CASSLGNDRRTQYF
TGTGCCAGCAGCTTAGGGAATGACCGGAGGACGCAGTATTTT
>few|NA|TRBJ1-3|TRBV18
CASSPRGQRSGNTIYF
TGTGCCAGCTCACCACGCGGACAACGCTCTGGAAACACCATATATTTT
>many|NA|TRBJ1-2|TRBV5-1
CASSLRGAGYTF
TGCGCCAGCAGCTTAAGGGGGGCTGGCTACACCTTC
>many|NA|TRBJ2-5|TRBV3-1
CASSRTRIETQYF
TGTGCCAGCAGCCGTACTAGGATTGAGACCCAGTACTTC
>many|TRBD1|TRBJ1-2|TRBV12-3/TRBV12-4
CASRGAGTGNYGYTF
TGTGCCAGCAGGGGGGCCGGGACAGGAAACTATGGCTACACCTTC
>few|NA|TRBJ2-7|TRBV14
CASSQEYGSSYEQYF
TGTGCCAGCAGCCAAGAATATGGCTCGTCCTACGAGCAGTACTTC
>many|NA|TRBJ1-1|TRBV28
CASQGFVINAEAFF
TGTGCCAGCCAGGGGTTCGTAATTAACGCTGAAGCTTTCTTT
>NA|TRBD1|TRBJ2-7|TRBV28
CASSLIGWTGVAREQYF
TGTGCCAGCAGTTTGATTGGGTGGACAGGGGTGGCACGCGAGCAGTACTTC
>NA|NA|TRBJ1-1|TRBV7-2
CASAFGGLTEAFF
TGTGCCAGCGCCTTCGGGGGGCTCACTGAAGCTTTCTTT
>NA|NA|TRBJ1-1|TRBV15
CATSRGTGAAGAEAFF
TGTGCCACCAGCAGAGGGACGGGGGCTGCAGGAGCTGAAGCTTTCTTT
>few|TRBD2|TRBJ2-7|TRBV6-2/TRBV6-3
CASSPGTSGGAVGEQYF
TGTGCCAGCAGTCCCGGGACTAGCGGGGGGGCCGTTGGAGAGCAGTACTTC
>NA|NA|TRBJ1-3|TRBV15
CATSSDKAGQGRNTIYF
TGTGCCACCAGCAGTGATAAGGCGGGGCAGGGGCGAAACACCATATATTTT
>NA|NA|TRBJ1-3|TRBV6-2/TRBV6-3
CASSITRGSGNTIYF
TGTGCCAGCAGTATCACCAGGGGCTCTGGAAACACCATATATTTT
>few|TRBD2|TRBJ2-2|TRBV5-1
CASSLDGPAGSGAGELFF
TGCGCCAGCAGCCTGGACGGGCCAGCGGGATCCGGTGCCGGGGAGCTGTTTTTT
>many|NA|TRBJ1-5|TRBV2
CASGAPQSSQHF
TGTGCCAGCGGGGCCCCCCAATCGTCCCAGCATTTT
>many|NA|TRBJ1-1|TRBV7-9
CASSLQPNTEAFF
TGTGCCAGCAGCTTACAACCTAACACTGAAGCTTTCTTT
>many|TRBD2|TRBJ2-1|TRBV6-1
CASSEPRLANEQFF
TGTGCCAGCAGTGAACCCCGACTAGCAAATGAGCAGTTCTTC
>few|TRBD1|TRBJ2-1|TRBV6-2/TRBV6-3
CASSYSGTGAYNEQFF
TGTGCCAGCAGTTATTCCGGGACAGGGGCCTACAATGAGCAGTTCTTC
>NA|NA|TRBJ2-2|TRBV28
CASSKVNTGELFF
TGTGCCAGCAGTAAAGTGAACACCGGGGAGCTGTTTTTT
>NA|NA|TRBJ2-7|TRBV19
CASRDSHEQYF
TGTGCCAGTAGAGACAGCCACGAGCAGTACTTC
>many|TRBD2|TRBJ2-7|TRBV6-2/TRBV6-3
CASSYRASGKYEQYF
TGTGCCAGCAGTTACCGGGCTAGCGGGAAATACGAGCAGTACTTC
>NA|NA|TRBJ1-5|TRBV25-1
CASSEGTEDWPQHF
TGTGCCAGCAGTGAAGGGACGGAGGATTGGCCCCAGCATTTT
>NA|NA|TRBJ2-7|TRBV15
CATSRDRAHEQYF
TGTGCCACCAGCAGAGATCGGGCCCACGAGCAGTACTTC
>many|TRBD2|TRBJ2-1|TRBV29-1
CSVRRESLANEQFF
TGCAGCGTTCGGCGGGAGTCTTTAGCAAATGAGCAGTTCTTC
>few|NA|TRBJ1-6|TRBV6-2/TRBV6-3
CASSPPGDQSPLHF
TGTGCCAGCAGTCCCCCGGGGGATCAATCACCCCTCCACTTT
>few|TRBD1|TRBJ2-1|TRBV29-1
CSVEGTPGTGYNEQFF
TGCAGCGTTGAAGGAACCCCCGGGACAGGCTACAATGAGCAGTTCTTC
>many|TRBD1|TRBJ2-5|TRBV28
CASSWDRGETQYF
TGTGCCAGCAGTTGGGACAGGGGAGAGACCCAGTACTTC